This T cell receptor beta chain was captured by sequencing in a study of T cells after yellow fever vaccination. Study-wide background: The authors prepared low-cell-number fractions using SMART-Seq v4 Ultra Low Input.

MiXCR, applied by TCRdb to the 5' RACE reads, yields one record per CDR3 protein. The top ten clones hold over 15% of a sample with a few hundred thousand distinct CDR3 sequences, around 6.8% of them seen once. Study-wide findings and caveats: The study re-detected most primary-vaccination clones after the booster (nearly 97% CD4, 88% CD8).

This clonotype was observed a handful of times. Its antigen remains unknown. CDR3 length: 13 amino acids. Trimming stripped 6 bases from V and 2 bases from J, with 10 bases between. The V and J genes are TRBV12-3 or TRBV12-4 and TRBJ2-5; maybe TRBD2 (5 bases). The sequence was obtained from a man younger than 35 who received the YFV17D yellow fever vaccine. The material sequenced was PBMCs, taken roughly 45 days after the first yellow fever vaccination. The CDR3 nucleotides read TGTGCCAGCAGCCACCCGGGGCAAGAGACCCAGTACTTC. Amino acid sequence: CASSHPGQETQYF.